This paragraph covers one TCR beta chain sequence. The antigen is undetermined. The data belong to a study of OX40 agonist ivuxolimab in advanced cancers. Study-level information: With a range of roughly 20 to 80, age averaged 60 years, and 65% to 90% were male. Study results and limitations: Partial responders at 0.1-3.0 mg/kg had among the lowest clonal expansion.

Profiled with immunoSEQ multiplex PCR; TCRdb holds only in-frame clones, not every one. The sample comprises approximately 110,000 clones, approximately 90% of which are singletons, and about 0.81% rests with the top ten. Patients were excluded for autoimmune disease history or systemic immunosuppression. With 5 bases clipped from V and 1 base from J, the junction kept 14 bases outside the gene matches. This CDR3 has 18 residues. Germline V gene lookup returns CDR1 LNHDA and CDR2 SQIVND (reference sequence). The source of this sequence is an adult with an advanced solid tumor such as melanoma, head and neck, liver or kidney cancer. Sequencing was performed on CD4+ or CD8+ T cells sorted from blood, taken in a trial of the OX40 agonist ivuxolimab. This chain links TRBV19 with TRBJ2-3; 8 bases agree with TRBD1. DNA of the CDR3: TGTGCCAGTAGTGGAAACGGGCAGGGGGCAACACGCACAGATACGCAGTATTTT. Translation: CASSGNGQGATRTDTQYF.